This TCR beta chain was sequenced for a study of T cell repertoires in cytomegalovirus infection. Study details: Carrying CMV and the relevant HLA type showed in public TCR beta signatures.

This clonotype has only a few counts. The antigen remains undetermined. Study outcomes and limitations: Within the response measured ex vivo, HLA-C-restricted CMV-specific TCR beta clonotypes were dominant. Summed public TCR beta family frequency identified CMV carriers bearing the relevant HLA.

TCRdb ran MiXCR on the reads and lists one entry per CDR3 protein. The sample includes 100,000 or so distinct CDR3 sequences, 16% of them seen just once. The CDR3 is made up of 14 amino acids. V was pared by 6 bases and J by 2 bases, with 3 bases of the junction left unmatched. The germline V gene encodes CDR1 MDHEN and CDR2 SYDVKM. The sequenced sample consisted of PBMCs. The receptor's source is a human donor in good health (CMV status not recorded). Some clones in this sample may be carry-over from other donors' samples. The chain employs TRBV28 and TRBJ1-2; the match to TRBD1 covers 10 bases. The CDR3: CASRSGQGNYGYTF. DNA for the CDR3: TGTGCCAGCAGATCGGGACAGGGGAACTATGGCTACACCTTC.